The clone carrying this TCR beta chain was recorded many times. Germline and junction disagree at one end, which may indicate a read error. The data originate from a study of tumor-infiltrating lymphocytes in oesophageal squamous cell carcinoma. TCRdb re-called the PCR reads through MiXCR, storing one row per CDR3 protein. The sample holds roughly 20,000 distinct CDR3 sequences, almost 40% seen once. This CDR3 is 11 amino acids long. This TCR was recovered from a male donor with esophageal squamous cell carcinoma. The specimen sequenced was blood. This chain uses TRBV12-3 or TRBV12-4 with TRBJ1-2; D gene unclear. CDR3: CASSRPPEFFF. The CDR3, as DNA: TGTGCCAGCAGTCGTCCGCCGGAATTCTTCTTC.